This is a list of T cell receptor beta chains from one sample in a study of human T cells and chemical hapten exposure. In TCRdb, the RACE reads were re-called with MiXCR into one record per CDR3 protein. The repertoire has about 380,000 distinct CDR3 sequences, 4.8% of them found once; the top ten carry around 2.3%. The sample in question was whole blood, obtained in connection with sensitization to the hapten diphenylcyclopropenone (DPC). These receptor sequences come from a woman in her 50s with alopecia areata. Some clones in this sample may be carry-over from other donors' samples. The CDR3 runs from the conserved cysteine through the conserved F or W. A D gene is named only where the DNA matches it firmly. Rows give clone size only sometimes, using once, few, many, or a class for an expanded clone.

cdr3_aa cdr3_nt clone_size j_call d_call v_call
CASSLGLAGNTGELFF TGTGCCAGCAGCTTAGGACTAGCGGGGAACACCGGGGAGCTGTTTTTT many TRBJ2-2 TRBD2 TRBV5-5
CASRTGEFNEKLFF TGTGCCAGCAGGACAGGGGAATTTAATGAAAAACTGTTTTTT many TRBJ1-4 TRBD1 TRBV12-3/TRBV12-4
CASSLGDGLAKNIQYF TGTGCCAGCAGCCTCGGCGACGGACTAGCCAAAAACATTCAGTACTTC many TRBJ2-4 . TRBV7-9
CASSLVAQGGEKLFF TGCGCCAGCAGCTTGGTCGCCCAGGGAGGAGAAAAACTGTTTTTT few TRBJ1-4 . TRBV5-1
CASSYYPGQGASPLHF TGTGCCAGCAGTTACTACCCGGGACAGGGGGCGTCACCCCTCCACTTT few TRBJ1-6 TRBD1 TRBV5-6
CASSFSRGGEETQYF TGTGCCAGCAGTTTTTCCAGGGGGGGGGAAGAGACCCAGTACTTC few TRBJ2-5 . TRBV27
CASSFEPGNQPQHF TGTGCCAGCAGCTTTGAACCAGGGAATCAGCCCCAGCATTTT . TRBJ1-5 . TRBV7-9
CSARDLGNPSYNEQFF TGCAGTGCTAGAGATCTAGGGAACCCCTCCTACAATGAGCAGTTCTTC . TRBJ2-1 . TRBV20-1
CASVSSGNTIYF TGTGCCAGCGTCAGCTCTGGAAACACCATATATTTT many TRBJ1-3 . TRBV3-1
CASSIGQGEETQYF TGTGCCAGCAGCATCGGACAGGGAGAGGAGACCCAGTACTTC many TRBJ2-5 TRBD1 TRBV7-8
CASSHSSGGAADTQYF TGTGCCAGCAGCCACTCTAGCGGGGGGGCCGCAGATACGCAGTATTTT few TRBJ2-3 TRBD2 TRBV3-1
CASSLKGTGTLSGANVLTF TGCGCCAGCAGCTTAAAGGGGACAGGGACCTTATCTGGGGCCAACGTCCTGACTTTC . TRBJ2-6 TRBD1 TRBV5-1
CASSIPGAGANVLTF TGTGCCAGCAGCATCCCAGGGGCTGGGGCCAACGTCCTGACTTTC many TRBJ2-6 . TRBV28
CASSYSSGTKSTDTQYF TGCGCCAGCAGTTATAGCTCAGGGACTAAGAGCACAGATACGCAGTATTTT few TRBJ2-3 TRBD2 TRBV4-1
CSAYASYEQYF TGCAGCGCCTACGCCTCCTACGAGCAGTACTTC . TRBJ2-7 . TRBV29-1
CASSPGREIETQYF TGTGCCAGCAGCCCTGGGCGGGAAATAGAGACCCAGTACTTC many TRBJ2-5 . TRBV7-2
CASTQDSGSNNEQFF TGTGCCAGCACCCAAGATAGCGGATCTAACAATGAGCAGTTCTTC few TRBJ2-1 . TRBV2
CASSQESLAKNIQYF TGTGCCAGCAGCCAAGAATCGCTAGCCAAAAACATTCAGTACTTC many TRBJ2-4 . TRBV3-1
CATSQGRGPDTQYF TGTGCCACCAGCCAAGGCAGGGGACCAGATACGCAGTATTTT many TRBJ2-3 . TRBV15
CSARDPNAEQWETYEQYF TGCAGTGCTAGAGACCCTAACGCCGAGCAGTGGGAAACTTACGAGCAGTACTTC few TRBJ2-7 . TRBV20-1
CSAPPRGGADTQYF TGCAGTGCTCCCCCGAGAGGGGGGGCAGATACGCAGTATTTT many TRBJ2-3 . TRBV20-1
CASSDGTDPGNTIYF TGTGCCAGCAGCGATGGGACAGACCCTGGAAACACCATATATTTT many TRBJ1-3 TRBD1 TRBV9
CASSQVGRGAYNEQFF TGTGCCAGCAGCCAAGTCGGGCGGGGGGCCTACAATGAGCAGTTCTTC many TRBJ2-1 TRBD2 TRBV4-2
CATSRGSGGNGDTQYF TGTGCCACCAGCAGAGGTTCCGGCGGGAACGGAGATACGCAGTATTTT many TRBJ2-3 . TRBV15
CSARSVQAYEQYF TGCAGTGCTAGATCGGTTCAAGCCTACGAGCAGTACTTC few TRBJ2-7 . TRBV20-1
CASSVQPGQGRGYTF TGCGCCAGCAGTGTCCAACCGGGACAGGGGAGAGGCTACACCTTC many TRBJ1-2 TRBD1 TRBV10-1
CASSLEGLTEGNEQFF TGCGCCAGCAGCTTGGAGGGCCTTACCGAAGGAAATGAGCAGTTCTTC many TRBJ2-1 . TRBV5-1
CASSRDSPNQPQHF TGTGCCAGCAGCCGGGACAGCCCCAATCAGCCCCAGCATTTT many TRBJ1-5 TRBD1 TRBV6-6
CASSLRNRVYEQYF TGTGCCAGCAGCTTGCGAAACAGGGTTTATGAGCAGTACTTC few TRBJ2-7 . TRBV5-6
CASSQNPRAGEQYF TGCGCCAGCAGCCAGAACCCCAGGGCTGGCGAGCAGTACTTC many TRBJ2-7 . TRBV4-3
CASSQEGTSGRITHEQYF TGTGCCAGCAGCCAAGAGGGGACTAGCGGGAGGATTACCCACGAGCAGTACTTC few TRBJ2-7 TRBD2 TRBV3-1
CASSLAGQLNENLFF TGCGCCAGCAGCTTGGCGGGACAACTTAATGAAAATCTGTTTTTT . TRBJ1-4 . TRBV5-1
CSAYRQGLNTGELFF TGCAGTGCCTATAGACAGGGTTTAAACACCGGGGAGCTGTTTTTT many TRBJ2-2 TRBD1 TRBV20-1
CASSKSTDTQYF TGTGCCAGCAGCAAGAGCACAGATACGCAGTATTTT many TRBJ2-3 . TRBV12-3/TRBV12-4
CASSIGGAGSDTQYF TGTGCCAGTAGTATCGGGGGCGCCGGATCAGATACGCAGTATTTT few TRBJ2-3 . TRBV19
CASSFYRPYNEQFF TGTGCCAGCAGCTTTTACAGGCCCTACAATGAGCAGTTCTTC many TRBJ2-1 . TRBV7-2
CASSLRSIQYF TGTGCCAGCAGCTTAAGGAGCATTCAGTACTTC few TRBJ2-4 . TRBV13
CASRQGVYGYTF TGTGCCAGCCGCCAGGGCGTCTATGGCTACACCTTC . TRBJ1-2 . TRBV27
CSAGDLGLSYGYTF TGCAGTGCTGGGGATCTAGGGCTCTCCTATGGCTACACCTTC few TRBJ1-2 . TRBV20-1
CASSLDPYYQETQYF TGCGCCAGCAGCTTGGACCCGTACTACCAAGAGACCCAGTACTTC many TRBJ2-5 . TRBV5-1
CSARDGGSANYGYTF TGCAGTGCTAGAGATGGAGGCAGTGCAAACTATGGCTACACCTTC many TRBJ1-2 . TRBV20-1
CATSRDRGIYNEQFF TGTGCCACCAGCAGAGATAGAGGGATCTACAATGAGCAGTTCTTC many TRBJ2-1 . TRBV15
CSAREDSLRSAFF TGCAGTGCTAGGGAGGACAGCCTCAGGTCGGCTTTCTTT . TRBJ1-1 . TRBV20-1
CASSLGGQGSGGEQFF TGCGCCAGCAGCTTGGGAGGGCAGGGTAGTGGCGGTGAGCAGTTCTTC few TRBJ2-1 . TRBV5-1
CASSSGIGNTIYF TGTGCCAGCAGTTCAGGGATAGGTAACACCATATATTTT few TRBJ1-3 . TRBV12-3/TRBV12-4